This is a list of T cell receptor beta chains from one sample in a study of T cells in Graves' hyperthyroidism and ophthalmopathy. TCRdb redid the calling of the multiplex PCR reads with MiXCR, one entry per CDR3 protein. The table includes roughly 840,000 distinct CDR3 sequences, roughly 37% detected once. The sequenced material came from blood. These receptors all come from a man younger than 35 with Graves' hyperthyroidism. CDR3s leave out the opening cysteine and the closing phenylalanine or tryptophan. Where a row states a size, it is once, few, many or the class of an expanded clone; other rows omit it.

v_gene	abundance	j_gene	CDR3aa
TRBV2	few	TRBJ2-2	AGRQGIAGELF
TRBV20-1	many	TRBJ1-2	SAPPAQGAKGYT
TRBV5-1	.	TRBJ2-5	ASSLGRVPETQY
TRBV2	few	TRBJ2-7	ASSEGLARTYEQY
TRBV15	many	TRBJ1-4	ATSRGGATNEKLF
TRBV29-1	.	TRBJ1-5	SVDRGRNQPQH
TRBV6-5	.	TRBJ1-4	ASKGEIGANEKLF
TRBV19	many	TRBJ1-5	ASSIPGGNQPQH
TRBV5-5	many	TRBJ1-1	ASSLEGERTEAF
TRBV15	.	TRBJ1-4	ATSRERGGVGEKLF
TRBV7-2	.	TRBJ2-7	ASSLGAGWDEQY
TRBV6-5	.	TRBJ1-2	ASSYGISYGYT
TRBV5-6	many	TRBJ1-2	ASSGRLADYGYT
TRBV14	once	TRBJ2-5	ASSPGPSGGETQY
TRBV9	.	TRBJ1-5	ASSVDPFHQPQH
TRBV9	.	TRBJ2-7	ASSVSPGQNSYEQY
TRBV12-3/TRBV12-4	few	TRBJ1-2	ASSPGLRYGYT
TRBV2	many	TRBJ1-3	ASSDGRGAIY
TRBV6-6	.	TRBJ2-7	ASRRGAGNEQY
TRBV29-1	.	TRBJ2-7	SVVSESYGQY
TRBV20-1	.	TRBJ1-1	SARWDRVHPEAF
TRBV20-1	.	TRBJ2-7	SAMTGDEQY
TRBV5-1	.	TRBJ2-3	ASSRILGSTDTQY
TRBV4-1	few	TRBJ1-3	ASSQDPGLSGNTIY
TRBV7-9	.	TRBJ1-1	ASSHPTGVDTEAF
TRBV13	few	TRBJ2-7	ASSRWTSSYEQY
TRBV9	.	TRBJ2-2	AGSVVPAEDTGELF
TRBV2	many	TRBJ2-2	ASIRGTGELF
TRBV12-3/TRBV12-4	many	TRBJ1-2	ASTLGGYYGYT
TRBV2	many	TRBJ1-4	AVEGQDEKLF
TRBV2	.	.	ASSGQGVTDTQY
TRBV10-3	.	TRBJ2-7	ASSEGGLADYEQY
TRBV2	once	TRBJ1-2	ASGRDRGTGYT
TRBV12-3/TRBV12-4	few	TRBJ1-2	ASSFIGQAYGYT
TRBV25-1	once	TRBJ2-7	ASSAMVAGGSYEQY
TRBV7-9	.	TRBJ1-1	ASSWDGEENTEAF
TRBV29-1	.	TRBJ1-1	SSTNGQNTEAF
TRBV7-8	.	TRBJ1-1	ASSPYARTDTEAF
TRBV29-1	.	TRBJ2-6	SVEGRGANVLT
TRBV20-1	many	TRBJ1-1	SAMGGWTEAF
TRBV2	.	TRBJ2-2	ASSDGLADNTGELF
TRBV5-5	.	TRBJ1-1	ASSWTGINEAF
TRBV7-2	.	TRBJ1-6	ASSQREFNSPLH
TRBV4-1	.	TRBJ1-5	ASSQEGTGVGQPQH
TRBV19	many	TRBJ2-7	ASCERLAGEQY
TRBV7-9	few	TRBJ2-7	ASSQNPGEVTYEQY
TRBV7-9	few	TRBJ1-3	ASSPRAVTGNTIY
TRBV4-1	few	TRBJ1-4	ASSVLGDEKLF
TRBV7-9	.	TRBJ2-5	ASSPGGDQPQY
TRBV6-5	.	TRBJ2-7	ASNPGLGQKFYEQY
TRBV5-1	.	TRBJ2-7	ASSSTGQDYEQY
TRBV6-6	.	TRBJ2-7	ASRDSRVEQY
TRBV7-2	few	TRBJ2-5	ASRASGAGETQY
TRBV2	many	TRBJ1-5	ASSRDVYSNQPQH
TRBV5-1	.	TRBJ2-5	ASSLGTGIGTQY
TRBV6-1	few	TRBJ2-5	ASKDDYHQETQY
TRBV5-1	few	TRBJ2-2	ASSLGAGLNTGELF
TRBV6-5	.	TRBJ2-7	ASSYSRGTYGQY
TRBV2	many	TRBJ2-5	ASSDMLMGRETQY